The T cell receptor (beta chain) described here comes from a study of human T cells and chemical hapten exposure. The CDR3 is 15 amino acids. Germline CDR1 and CDR2: MGHRA and YSYEKL. Trimming took 4 bases from V and 1 from J; bases not matched to a gene: 4. Time point specified: pre-sensitization, week 0. Indicated treatment: therapeutic diphenylcyclopropenone sensitization with weekly scalp DPC. Patches went on only after blood had been drawn each time. During construction of the library, unique molecular identifiers were attached to individual cDNA molecules for quantitative, reproducible TCR counting. TCRdb independently ran MiXCR on the RACE reads; one entry per CDR3 protein. The sample lists 250,000 or so distinct CDR3 sequences; roughly 7.7% were seen once.

The material sequenced was whole blood, taken in connection with sensitization to the hapten diphenylcyclopropenone (DPC). The rearrangement links TRBV4-1 to TRBJ1-1, with 9 bases aligning to TRBD1. The sequence came from a young man with alopecia areata. Some clones in this sample may be carry-over from other donors' samples. The CDR3 DNA reads TGCGCCAGCAGCCGAACAGGGGGCCAGAACACTGAAGCTTTCTTT. It codes for CASSRTGGQNTEAFF.